Below, 11 T cell receptor beta chains from the same sample are listed, as sequenced in a study of human T cells and chemical hapten exposure. This sample's time point: pre-sensitization, week 0. The treatment is: therapeutic diphenylcyclopropenone sensitization with weekly scalp DPC. Using its own MiXCR run on the RACE reads, TCRdb lists one record per CDR3 protein. This table holds 250,000 or so distinct CDR3 sequences, roughly 8% found once. The sample in question was whole blood, obtained in connection with sensitization to the hapten diphenylcyclopropenone (DPC). Every receptor here comes from a man aged 18-30 years with alopecia areata. Some clones in this sample may be carry-over from other donors' samples.

Only a few counts were recorded for this clonotype. The genes are TRBV5-1 and TRBJ1-1, with 10 bases identical to TRBD1. CDR1 SGHRS and CDR2 YFSETQ come from the germline V gene. V lost 3 bases to trimming and J lost 5 bases; unmatched junction nucleotides: 7. This CDR3 has 15 amino acids. The DNA of the CDR3 is TGCGCCAGCAGCTACAGACAGGGGGCGGGTACTGAAGCTTTCTTT. Translation gives CASSYRQGAGTEAFF.

This clonotype turned up a few times. V is TRBV6-2 or TRBV6-3 and J is TRBJ2-7, with TRBD1 as a possible D gene (5 bases). The CDR3 sequence is 14 residues long. CDR1 MNHEY and CDR2 SVGEGT come from the germline V gene. V gave up 2 bases and J gave up 2 bases, with 10 bases separating them. The CDR3: CASSYPGNPYEQYV. The CDR3 nucleotides are TGTGCCAGCAGTTACCCAGGGAACCCCTACGAGCAGTACGTC.

This clonotype was picked up many times. The gene calls are TRBV7-2 and TRBJ1-2; TRBD1 agrees at 9 bases. Trimming cost V 0 bases and J 4 bases; bases outside gene matches: 6. The CDR3 has 16 residues. Germline lookup yields CDR1 SGHTA and CDR2 FQGNSA. DNA of the CDR3: TGTGCCAGCAGCTTAGCCCCCGGGACAGGGATCTATGGCTACACCTTC. It is translated as CASSLAPGTGIYGYTF.

The chain links TRBV12-3 or TRBV12-4 to TRBJ1-6; D not certain. The CDR3 contains 14 residues. Deletions cut 6 bases from V and 6 bases from J, with 12 bases between. CDR3 in DNA: TGTGCCAGCAGGGAACTAAGCCCTAATTCACCCCTCCACTTT. Translation: CASRELSPNSPLHF.

The CDR3 sequence: CASRGGTAYYFNEQFF. The CDR3 nucleotides are TGTGCCAGCAGGGGAGGGACAGCTTATTACTTCAATGAGCAGTTCTTC. The V gene is TRBV6-2 or TRBV6-3, the J gene TRBJ2-1, with D tentatively TRBD1 or TRBD2 (7 bases each). V lost 6 bases, J lost 6 bases, and 21 bases lay in between. CDR3 size: 16 residues. Germline V gene data show CDR1 as MNHEY and CDR2 as SVGEGT.

This clonotype was seen a few times. The chain combines TRBV7-3 with TRBJ2-5; 8 nucleotides match TRBD2. V trimming: 3 bases; J trimming: 5 bases; junction bases outside the gene matches: 5. CDR3 length: 14 amino acids. The germline V gene has CDR1 SGHTA and CDR2 FQGTGA. The CDR3 loop is CASSLTSERETQYF. CDR3 bases: TGTGCCAGCAGCTTGACTAGCGAAAGGGAGACCCAGTACTTC.

The CDR3 spells CASRRQGAVGELFF. Written as DNA, the CDR3 is TGTGCCAGCAGGCGGCAGGGGGCCGTCGGGGAGCTGTTTTTT. This sequence joins TRBV12-3 or TRBV12-4 and TRBJ2-2, with TRBD1 matching 8 bases. The length of the CDR3 is 14 residues. Losses at the gene ends were 6 bases for V and 7 bases for J; bases not matched to a gene: 7.

The V and J genes are TRBV6-2 or TRBV6-3 and TRBJ2-1; 10 bases are shared with TRBD1. In germline, CDR1 is MNHEY, CDR2 SVGEGT. With 7 bases clipped from V and 3 bases from J, the junction kept 3 bases outside the gene matches. The CDR3 is made up of 14 amino acids. The CDR3 DNA follows: TGTGCCAGCAACCGGGACAGGGGCTACAATGAGCAGTTCTTC. Amino acids: CASNRDRGYNEQFF.

The chain carries TRBV5-1 and TRBJ2-1; 9 nucleotides align to TRBD2. The CDR3 loop spans 16 amino acids. The germline V gene encodes CDR1 SGHRS and CDR2 YFSETQ. J lost 0 bases, V lost 5 bases, and 6 bases had no gene match. Here the CDR3 DNA reads TGCGCCAGCAGAGCGGGGGGAGCCAGCTCCTACAATGAGCAGTTCTTC. The encoded protein is CASRAGGASSYNEQFF.

This clonotype turned up a few times. The chain employs TRBV6-1 and TRBJ2-2; 8 bases fit TRBD2. CDR1 and CDR2 from the germline V gene are MNHNS and SASEGT. This CDR3 comprises 15 residues. Trimming took 8 bases from V and 3 from J; bases not matched to a gene: 8. CDR3 protein: CASRTGGRYTGELFF. The CDR3 DNA sequence: TGTGCCAGCCGGACGGGGGGGCGGTACACCGGGGAGCTGTTTTTT.

J is TRBJ2-7 and V is TRBV6-2 or TRBV6-3; the D gene is possibly TRBD2 (6 bases). Trimming removed 6 bases from V and 4 bases from J, with 13 bases in between. This CDR3 contains 13 residues. The germline V gene has CDR1 MNHEY and CDR2 SVGEGT. The CDR3 loop reads CASSQGAGYEQYV. Written as DNA, the CDR3 is TGTGCCAGCAGCCAAGGAGCGGGTTACGAGCAGTACGTC.